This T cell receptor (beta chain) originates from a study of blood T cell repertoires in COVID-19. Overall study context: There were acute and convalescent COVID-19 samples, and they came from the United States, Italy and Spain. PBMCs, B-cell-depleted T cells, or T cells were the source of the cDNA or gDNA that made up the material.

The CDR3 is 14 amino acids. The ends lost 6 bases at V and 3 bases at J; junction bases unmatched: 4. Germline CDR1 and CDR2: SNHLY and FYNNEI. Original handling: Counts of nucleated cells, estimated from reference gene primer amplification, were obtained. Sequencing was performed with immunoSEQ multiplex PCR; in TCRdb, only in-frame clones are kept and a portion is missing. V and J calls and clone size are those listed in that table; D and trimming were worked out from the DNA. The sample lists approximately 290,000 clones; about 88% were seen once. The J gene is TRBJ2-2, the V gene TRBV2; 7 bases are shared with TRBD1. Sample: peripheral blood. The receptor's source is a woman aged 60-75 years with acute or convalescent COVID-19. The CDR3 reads CASRSTGYTGELFF. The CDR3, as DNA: TGTGCCAGCAGATCGACAGGGTACACCGGGGAGCTGTTTTTT.